These 18 T cell receptor beta chains were all obtained from the same sample, sequenced in a study of tumor and adjacent non-tumor tissue in lung cancer. RNA was extracted from bulk tissue without any cell sorting. A modified ARM-PCR protocol with three rounds of nested PCR amplified TCRbeta. In TCRdb, the multiplex PCR reads were re-called with MiXCR into one record per CDR3 protein. The table shows roughly 67,000 distinct CDR3 sequences, with around 60% occurring only once. Sequenced: lung tumor tissue. The receptor set was obtained from a man in his forties or fifties with non-small cell lung cancer.

A note on this clonotype: The CDR3 end shows no conserved phenylalanine or tryptophan, and so a read error is likely. The chain joins TRBV6-6 to TRBJ2-7; 8 nucleotides match TRBD1. This CDR3 spans 15 amino acids. Germline values: CDR1 MNHNY, CDR2 SVGAGI (reference sequence). Trimming at V came to 6 bases and at J to 9 bases, leaving 16 bases not matched to a gene. The DNA for the CDR3 is TGTGCCAGCAGCCCCAGGGGGCCAAGCTCCTATGGGCAGTACATC. It is translated as CASSPRGPSSYGQYI.

With respect to this clonotype: Since a much larger clone is just one base distant, this may be a read error. The CDR3 region has the DNA TGTGCCAGCTCTTACAGGTGTTCCTATGGCTACACCTTC. Its protein is CASSYRCSYGYTF. The rearrangement uses TRBV28 and TRBJ1-2, with TRBD1 as a possible D gene (5 bases). Germline assignment: CDR1 MDHEN and CDR2 SYDVKM. The CDR3 extends over 13 amino acids. Between the trimmed V and J ends, which lost 8 bases and 4 bases, there was a span of 14 bases.

On this clonotype itself: A read error may produce the germline difference seen at one junction end. The chain links TRBV30 to TRBJ1-5, with 8 bases fitting TRBD1. CDR1 GTSNPN and CDR2 SVGIG come from the germline V gene (reference sequence). There are 15 residues in the CDR3. This CDR3 reads CAWRSQGVYNLPQHF. The CDR3 bases are TGTGCCTGGAGATCACAGGGGGTCTACAATCTGCCCCAGCATTTT.

This clonotype was picked up many times. CDR3 protein: CASSIRQISNQPQHF. Here the CDR3 DNA reads TGTGCCAGCAGTATTAGACAAATTAGCAATCAGCCCCAGCATTTT. This rearrangement joins TRBV6-1 to TRBJ1-5; D remains ambiguous. V lost 5 bases to trimming and J lost 0 bases, with 11 bases between them. Germline CDR1 is MNHNS and CDR2 is SASEGT. CDR3 length equals 15 residues.

There are a few counts of this clonotype. The rearrangement uses TRBV20-1 and TRBJ2-2; D is unresolved. The germline CDR1 and CDR2 sequences are DFQATT and SNEGSKA (reference sequence). The CDR3 has 15 amino acids. V was shortened by 3 bases and J by 4 bases, with 15 bases between the two germline ends. DNA for the CDR3: TGCAGTGCTAGTGTACGCTCAGACGGCACCGGGGAGCTGTTTTTT. Translated, it gives CSASVRSDGTGELFF.

The chain uses TRBV20-1 and TRBJ2-5; 9 bases align to TRBD2. The CDR3 contains 15 residues. CDR1 DFQATT and CDR2 SNEGSKA come from the germline V gene (reference sequence). Germline trimming cut 0 bases from V and 5 bases from J; bases unmatched to any gene: 7. In DNA, the CDR3 is TGCAGTGCTAGAGATGGAGCGGGGGGCCGTGAGACCCAGTACTTC. This encodes CSARDGAGGRETQYF.

Regarding this clonotype: A much larger clone lies one base from this, so it may be a read error. The rearrangement links TRBV20-1 to TRBJ2-3, with 12 bases matching TRBD2. CDR1 is DFQATT and CDR2 is SNEGSKA in the germline V gene (reference sequence). The CDR3 is 13 residues long. CDR3 sequence reads: CSAATSGSNTHYF. The CDR3 nucleotides read TGCAGTGCCGCGACTAGCGGGAGTAATACGCATTATTTT.

There are many counts of this clonotype. The rearrangement links TRBV10-3 to TRBJ2-5, with TRBD2 matching over 14 bases. Germline CDR1 ENHRY, CDR2 SYGVKD. This CDR3 comprises 18 residues. The junction had 10 bases not matched to a gene; V was cut back by 6 bases and J by 1 base. This CDR3 reads CAISPGLAGAGLQETQYF. The CDR3 DNA reads as TGTGCCATCAGCCCGGGACTAGCGGGGGCTGGCCTCCAAGAGACCCAGTACTTC.

Turning to this clonotype: Lacking the conserved final phenylalanine or tryptophan, this CDR3 likely reflects a read error. No DNA is shown, since the ends of the CDR3 on it are uncertain; the CDR3 is the one TCRdb lists. This chain uses TRBV12-3 or TRBV12-4 with TRBJ1-1; the listed D gene, TRBD1, was not tested against the DNA. The CDR3 comprises 12 residues, both ends counted. The CDR3 is CASSLTGTETFL.

This clonotype was seen a single time. The junction shows a germline mismatch at one end, possibly a read error. The V call is TRBV29-1, the J call TRBJ2-4; D possibly corresponds to TRBD1 (6 bases). The germline V gene has CDR1 SQVTM and CDR2 ANQGSEA. The CDR3 spans 11 residues. The CDR3 sequence is CSVTLGDIRYF. The CDR3 bases are TGCAGCGTCACTCTAGGGGACATTCGGTACTTC.

The rearrangement uses TRBV7-3 and TRBJ1-6; TRBD1 aligns across 7 bases. J lost 18 bases, V lost 5 bases, and 16 bases had no gene match. Germline V gene sequence: CDR1 SGHTA, CDR2 FQGTGA. The CDR3 runs to 14 residues. Here the CDR3 reads CASSQGGVSSPDHF. CDR3 in DNA: TGTGCCAGCAGCCAGGGGGGGGTCAGTTCACCCGACCACTTT.

As for this clonotype: One end of the junction does not line up with germline, which may come from a read error. The chain links TRBV6-5 to TRBJ2-5; TRBD1 or TRBD2 may be the D gene (5 bases each). The germline V gene encodes CDR1 MNHEY and CDR2 SVGAGI. The CDR3 sequence is 16 residues long. The CDR3 is CASSYPLKEGQEIQYF. In DNA form, the CDR3 reads TGTGCCAGCAGTTACCCGCTTAAAGAGGGGCAAGAGATCCAGTACTTC.

The V call is TRBV19, the J call TRBJ2-2; tentatively, D is TRBD1 or TRBD2 (7 bases each). Germline CDR1 LNHDA, CDR2 SQIVND (reference sequence). The CDR3 covers 18 residues. V dropped 7 bases and J dropped 14 bases, with 35 bases sitting between them. The CDR3 DNA is TGTGCCAGTACCATGGGAGGGACAGCCCGGTTCGGATCCGGGGGACTGTTTTTT. This sequence encodes CASTMGGTARFGSGGLFF.

The CDR3 loop is CASRPIRQGYEQYF. The CDR3 DNA reads as TGTGCCAGCAGACCAATCAGACAGGGCTACGAGCAGTACTTC. The rearrangement uses TRBV6-5 and TRBJ2-7, with 7 bases that match TRBD1. Germline CDR1 and CDR2: MNHEY and SVGAGI. With 6 bases clipped from V and 3 bases from J, the junction kept 8 bases outside the gene matches. This CDR3 is built from 14 residues.

A note on this clonotype: Compared with germline, one end of the junction differs, possibly owing to a read error. The chain combines TRBV6-2 or TRBV6-3 with TRBJ1-2; TRBD1 agrees at 7 bases. The CDR3 length is 15 residues. CDR1 and CDR2 from the germline V gene are MNHEY and SVGEGT. The CDR3 DNA reads as TGTGCAAGCAATGACAGGGCCTCCCGTAGCTATGGCCACACCTTC. This gives the protein CASNDRASRSYGHTF.

Note on this clonotype: The missing conserved phenylalanine or tryptophan at the end of this CDR3 makes a read error likely. The rearrangement links TRBV11-2 to TRBJ1-1; D call uncertain. Per germline, CDR1 SGHAT and CDR2 FQNNGV. CDR3 length: 14 residues. CDR3 DNA sequence: TGTGCCAGCAGATTAGCAGTGGCGTCCAGAGGGGCTTTCTCT. This encodes CASRLAVASRGAFS.

The chain combines TRBV6-5 with TRBJ2-3; a possible D gene is TRBD2 (6 bases). This CDR3 contains 17 residues. Germline CDR1 and CDR2: MNHEY and SVGAGI. V gave up 0 bases and J gave up 4 bases, with 17 bases separating them. The CDR3 bases are TGTGCCAGCAGTTACTCTGGAGGGACTCACTACCCAGATACGCAGTATTTT. It specifies CASSYSGGTHYPDTQYF.

This sequence joins TRBV6-5 and TRBJ2-2, with TRBD2 as a possible D gene (5 bases). Germline CDR1 reads MNHEY; CDR2 reads SVGAGI. The CDR3 has 11 amino acids. The V and J ends lost 9 bases and 17 bases respectively, with 19 bases between them. CDR3 amino acids: CASIKTGEPFF. CDR3 nucleotides: TGTGCCAGTATCAAGACCGGGGAGCCTTTTTTT.